Listed below are T cell receptor beta chains from one sample, sequenced in a study of cytomegalovirus exposure and HLA in healthy donors. Sequencing was performed with immunoSEQ multiplex PCR; in TCRdb, only in-frame clones are kept and a portion is missing. The sample lists 150,000 to 200,000 clones, approximately 84% occurring once. Sequences were obtained from PBMCs. These receptors were taken from a young man in good health and CMV-seropositive. The CDR3 runs from the conserved cysteine through the conserved F or W. A D gene is named only where the DNA matches it firmly. The size of a clone is reported for some rows only, either as once, few or many, or as a class for expanded clones.

TRBJ1-6 | NA | TRBV2 | NA | 14 | CASSGHRENSPLHF | TGTGCCAGCAGTGGTCACAGGGAAAATTCACCCCTCCACTTT
TRBJ2-2 | NA | TRBV18 | NA | 15 | CASSPGGFGTGELFF | TGTGCCAGCTCACCTGGAGGGTTCGGCACCGGGGAGCTGTTTTTT
TRBJ2-5 | TRBD1 | TRBV4-1 | once | 15 | CASSPPGTVQETQYF | TGCGCCAGCAGCCCTCCGGGGACAGTCCAAGAGACCCAGTACTTC
TRBJ1-1 | NA | TRBV4-2 | NA | 14 | CASSPEQMNTEAFF | TGTGCCAGCAGCCCCGAACAGATGAACACTGAAGCTTTCTTT
TRBJ1-4 | NA | TRBV5-8 | once | 14 | CASSAGQYNEKLFF | TGTGCCAGCAGCGCCGGACAGTATAATGAAAAACTGTTTTTT
TRBJ2-3 | NA | TRBV7-6 | NA | 16 | CASSPTTGKGTDTQYF | TGTGCCAGCAGCCCGACCACAGGGAAGGGCACAGATACGCAGTATTTT
TRBJ2-3 | NA | TRBV6-5 | once | 13 | CASSRDSLDTQYF | TGTGCCAGCAGTCGGGACTCCCTCGATACGCAGTATTTT
TRBJ1-6 | NA | TRBV4-3 | NA | 13 | CASSQDLLSPLHF | TGCGCCAGCAGCCAAGATCTTTTGTCACCCCTCCACTTT
TRBJ1-4 | NA | TRBV9 | NA | 16 | CASGDTKEGFNEKLFF | TGTGCCAGCGGGGACACCAAGGAAGGGTTTAATGAAAAACTGTTTTTT
TRBJ1-3 | NA | TRBV9 | NA | 16 | CASSSGGDSSGNTIYF | TGTGCCAGCAGCTCAGGAGGGGATAGCTCTGGAAACACCATATATTTT
TRBJ1-1 | TRBD1 | TRBV5-1 | NA | 15 | CASWARGRGGTEAFF | TGCGCCAGTTGGGCCAGGGGGCGCGGTGGCACTGAAGCTTTCTTT
TRBJ2-2 | NA | TRBV7-2 | NA | 16 | CASSSRTAVNTGELFF | TGTGCCAGCAGCTCACGGACAGCCGTAAACACCGGGGAGCTGTTTTTT
TRBJ1-4 | NA | TRBV29-1 | NA | 11 | CSVVVDEKLFF | TGCAGCGTTGTAGTCGATGAAAAACTGTTTTTT
TRBJ2-1 | NA | TRBV6-5 | NA | 15 | CASQNSPSSYNEQFF | TGTGCCAGCCAAAATTCCCCCAGCTCCTACAATGAGCAGTTCTTC
TRBJ2-2 | TRBD1 | TRBV14 | NA | 15 | CASSLRTGEFGELFF | TGTGCCAGCAGCCTACGGACAGGGGAGTTCGGGGAGCTGTTTTTT
TRBJ2-5 | TRBD2 | TRBV5-1 | NA | 16 | CASSLTSGFNRETQYF | TGCGCCAGCAGCTTGACTAGCGGGTTTAATCGAGAGACCCAGTACTTC
TRBJ1-1 | TRBD1 | TRBV4-2 | once | 17 | CASSQRPGQGGNTEAFF | TGTGCCAGCAGCCAAAGACCGGGACAGGGGGGTAACACTGAAGCTTTCTTT
TRBJ1-1 | NA | TRBV5-1 | NA | 13 | CASSLVPRTEAFF | TGCGCCAGCAGCTTGGTGCCGCGCACTGAAGCTTTCTTT
TRBJ2-3 | NA | TRBV7-9 | NA | 14 | CASSLKPGTDTQYF | TGTGCCAGCAGCCTAAAGCCGGGCACAGATACGCAGTATTTT
TRBJ2-2 | TRBD2 | TRBV7-9 | once | 17 | CASSQLVGLGDTGELFF | TGTGCCAGCAGCCAGCTCGTGGGACTAGGCGACACCGGGGAGCTGTTTTTT
TRBJ2-7 | TRBD2 | TRBV4-2 | few | 16 | CASSQDASGGSYEQYF | TGTGCCAGCAGCCAAGACGCTAGCGGGGGGAGCTACGAGCAGTACTTC
TRBJ2-4 | TRBD2 | TRBV13 | NA | 18 | CASSSTSGGAFAKNIQYF | TGTGCCAGCAGCTCGACTAGCGGGGGGGCTTTCGCCAAAAACATTCAGTACTTC
TRBJ1-2 | NA | TRBV6-6 | once | 16 | CASSYSGGVESYGYTF | TGTGCCAGCAGTTACTCGGGGGGTGTCGAGAGCTATGGCTACACCTTC
TRBJ1-2 | TRBD1 | TRBV19 | NA | 12 | CASKTGNYGYTF | TGTGCCAGTAAGACAGGGAACTATGGCTACACCTTC
TRBJ2-7 | NA | TRBV5-1 | NA | 14 | CASSLEQGPYEQYF | TGCGCCAGCAGCTTGGAACAGGGCCCCTACGAGCAGTACTTC
TRBJ2-7 | TRBD1 | TRBV7-2 | NA | 14 | CASSFGQGLYEQYF | TGTGCCAGCAGCTTTGGACAGGGACTCTACGAGCAGTACTTC
TRBJ2-7 | NA | TRBV4-2 | NA | 12 | CASSPGAYEQYF | TGTGCCAGCAGCCCGGGGGCCTACGAGCAGTACTTC
TRBJ2-1 | NA | TRBV27 | NA | 14 | CASSLIGSGNEQFF | TGTGCCAGCAGTTTAATAGGGTCGGGGAATGAGCAGTTCTTC
TRBJ2-7 | TRBD1 | TRBV7-9 | once | 15 | CASSLAWGTAHEQYF | TGTGCCAGCAGCTTAGCGTGGGGGACAGCCCACGAGCAGTACTTC
TRBJ2-5 | NA | TRBV7-6 | NA | 13 | CASSSGVKETQYF | TGTGCCAGCAGCTCGGGAGTAAAAGAGACCCAGTACTTC
TRBJ1-2 | TRBD1 | TRBV5-6 | NA | 13 | CASRLRGLDGYTF | TGTGCCAGCAGGTTAAGGGGGCTGGATGGCTACACCTTC
TRBJ2-2 | TRBD2 | TRBV9 | NA | 12 | CASSAAGGELFF | TGTGCCAGCAGCGCAGCGGGGGGGGAGCTGTTTTTT
TRBJ1-1 | NA | TRBV18 | NA | 14 | CASSPLPRVTEAFF | TGTGCCAGCTCACCGTTACCCAGGGTCACTGAAGCTTTCTTT
TRBJ1-5 | NA | TRBV27 | NA | 16 | CASSLSIGQGNQPQHF | TGTGCCAGCAGTTTATCGATAGGGCAGGGTAATCAGCCCCAGCATTTT
TRBJ2-5 | TRBD2 | TRBV5-4 | NA | 18 | CASSTPLGLAGGRETQYF | TGTGCCAGCAGCACTCCACTCGGACTAGCGGGGGGGAGAGAGACCCAGTACTTC
TRBJ1-1 | NA | TRBV5-8 | few | 15 | CASSPPVGGSAEAFF | TGTGCCAGCAGCCCCCCGGTCGGGGGGTCGGCTGAAGCTTTCTTT
TRBJ1-1 | TRBD1 | TRBV4-1 | NA | 15 | CASSQGVGGDTEAFF | TGCGCCAGCAGCCAAGGAGTAGGGGGCGACACTGAAGCTTTCTTT
TRBJ2-3 | TRBD2 | TRBV4-3 | once | 15 | CASSQEGSGGDTQYF | TGCGCCAGCAGCCAAGAAGGTAGCGGGGGAGATACGCAGTATTTT
TRBJ2-3 | TRBD1 | TRBV7-6 | NA | 18 | CASSLVQPGQGIPDTQYF | TGTGCCAGCAGCTTAGTCCAGCCGGGACAGGGGATACCAGATACGCAGTATTTT
TRBJ1-5 | NA | TRBV7-3 | few | 12 | CASSSFNQPQHF | TGTGCCAGCAGCTCCTTCAATCAGCCCCAGCATTTT
TRBJ2-2 | TRBD2 | TRBV2 | NA | 15 | CASSGNSGVTGELFF | TGTGCCAGCAGTGGGAATAGCGGGGTCACCGGGGAGCTGTTTTTT
TRBJ1-1 | NA | TRBV11-3 | NA | 13 | CASSLRGGTEAFF | TGTGCCAGCAGCTTAAGGGGGGGAACTGAAGCTTTCTTT
TRBJ1-3 | NA | TRBV4-2 | NA | 15 | CASSQEGVSGNTIYF | TGTGCCAGCAGCCAAGAAGGGGTCTCTGGAAACACCATATATTTT
TRBJ2-7 | NA | TRBV19 | NA | 12 | CASSSYRDEQYF | TGTGCCAGTAGTTCATACAGGGACGAGCAGTACTTC
TRBJ2-7 | NA | TRBV7-9 | few | 14 | CASSLVGSSYEQYF | TGTGCCAGCAGCTTAGTGGGCAGCTCCTACGAGCAGTACTTC
TRBJ2-7 | TRBD2 | TRBV7-8 | NA | 18 | CASSLERTSGATTYEQYF | TGTGCCAGCAGCTTAGAGCGTACTAGCGGGGCCACGACATACGAGCAGTACTTC
TRBJ1-1 | NA | TRBV5-6 | NA | 14 | CASSLGSQTAEAFF | TGTGCCAGCAGCTTGGGATCTCAAACAGCTGAAGCTTTCTTT
TRBJ2-7 | TRBD2 | TRBV7-2 | NA | 15 | CASRLMGLESYEQYF | TGTGCCAGCAGGCTAATGGGACTAGAGAGCTACGAGCAGTACTTC
TRBJ2-1 | NA | TRBV4-3 | NA | 15 | CASSQDPRGDNEQFF | TGCGCCAGCAGCCAAGATCCGCGGGGAGACAATGAGCAGTTCTTC